This T cell receptor beta chain derives from a study of blood T cell repertoires in COVID-19 (TCRdb year 2020). About the study as a whole: Samples covering the acute and convalescent phases of COVID-19 were provided by collaborators in the United States, Italy and Spain. Where available, HLA class I and class II types were taken from metadata supplied by the sample provider and were not determined by assay-based typing. The samples were drawn from the first 160 participants of the ongoing ImmuneRACE study and from some 1,300 subjects provided by 6 global collaborators. The sample metadata nearly always contained a de-identified subject ID, COVID-19 status, age in years and sex. The prospective study material was composed of cDNA or gDNA derived from T cells, B-cell-depleted T cells, or PBMCs. Deeply sampled blood TCRbeta repertoires from subjects exposed to, actively infected with, or recovered from COVID-19 were included in the dataset. The repertoires were released in a freely available public database intended as a resource for research on the immune response to SARS-CoV-2.

TCRbeta CDR3 regions were amplified from genomic DNA by means of the immunoSEQ Assay, a bias-controlled multiplex PCR. For the original study's pipeline: Within the assay, amplification of reference gene primers was used to estimate how many nucleated cells each sample contained. To quantify the absolute abundance of each unique TCRbeta CDR3 rearrangement, sequence reads were collapsed and filtered. Productive Simpson clonality was computed per sample as the square root of Simpson's diversity index over productive rearrangements. Held by TCRdb, this immuneACCESS table contains in-frame sequences only and omits some clones. Under half of the omission traces to an unresolved V gene where checked; the cause of the rest is unknown. That table is the source of V, J and clone size, and D and trimming were worked out from the DNA. Here the sample has roughly 150,000 clones; about nine tenths occur a single time. Of the sample, about 4.4% is held by the ten largest clones.

General findings and caveats noted by the study authors: How much clinical and demographic metadata was included differed by source and by participant, and the metadata was provided uncurated.

The germline V gene (reference sequence) supplies CDR1 MNHEY and CDR2 SMNVEV. Clipping removes 3 bases from V and 5 bases from J, with 5 as the unmatched junction base count. The CDR3 holds 14 amino acids from the cysteine to the valine. Of all the DNA, just the CDR3 is kept, 42 bases in frame from base 1. In regard to this clone: Its antigen remains unidentified. Base qualities are not provided; no much larger clone lies one nucleotide away.

In the prospective study, participants were roughly 18 to 100 years old, resided in fewer than 25 geographic areas of the United States, and were enrolled through a virtual design. In the prospective study, cohorts were assigned on the basis of participant-reported clinical history obtained from a screening survey and a study questionnaire. For ImmuneRACE Cohort 3, a participant was defined as recovered based on two consecutive negative NP/OP PCR tests, clearance by a healthcare professional, or resolution of symptoms. Mobile phlebotomists in the prospective study collected whole blood, serum and a nasopharyngeal or oropharyngeal swab from every participant. Additional blood draws and questionnaires over an approximately 2-month period could optionally be provided by prospective study participants. Blood samples from the prospective study were shipped frozen or at room temperature prior to DNA extraction.

The clonotype was recovered from a man aged 45 to 65 who had recovered from COVID-19. The rearranged segments are TRBV27 and TRBJ2-7, and 9 bases in between align with TRBD1. Sequenced sample: PBMCs or T cells enriched from blood (not recorded which). The CDR3 sequence is CASSFRGTGHEQYV. The nucleotide sequence is TGTGCCAGCAGTTTTCGAGGGACAGGGCACGAGCAGTACGTC.